One T cell receptor beta chain is described in this entry. Treatment was busulfan-fludarabine conditioning, a marrow graft, and cyclophosphamide on days +3 and +4. The data derive from a study of T cells after posttransplantation cyclophosphamide. The method was immunoSEQ multiplex PCR; TCRdb's version includes in-frame clones alone and lacks a portion of them. The data contain some 3,900 clones, more than 80% of them singletons. The CDR3 loop spans 15 amino acids. Per germline, CDR1 LNHDA and CDR2 SQIVND (reference sequence). V was shortened by 3 bases and J by 5 bases, with 14 bases between the two germline ends.

This clonotype originated in a male patient aged 30 to 39 who received an allogeneic stem cell transplant from a related donor, was CMV-positive, and had no GVHD. Certain T cells may be donor cells from the graft. The input for sequencing was CD4+ T cells sorted from blood, taken roughly 240 days after a stem cell transplant with posttransplant cyclophosphamide. V gene TRBV19 combines with J gene TRBJ2-1, with a tentative D call TRBD2 (5 bases). CDR3 amino acids: CASSIQGKGDNEQFF. Written as DNA, the CDR3 is TGTGCCAGTAGTATCCAAGGGAAGGGAGACAATGAGCAGTTCTTC.